This T cell receptor beta chain was identified during a study of cytomegalovirus exposure and HLA in healthy donors. Study conclusions and caveats: While the bulk of TCR sequences proved rare, some public TCRs turned up in many donors.

V lost 0 bases and J lost 6, with 8 bases in between. The CDR3 sequence is 13 residues long. Germline V lookup: CDR1 MNHEY, CDR2 SMNVEV (reference sequence). This clone was counted only a few times. Its target is not known. Profiling relied on immunoSEQ multiplex PCR, and the TCRdb table lists in-frame clones only, not all of them. This table has 92,000 or so clones, approximately 96% appearing once. This clonotype originated in a young man in good health and CMV-seronegative. The sequenced material came from PBMCs. This chain connects TRBV27 to TRBJ1-2; D remains unclear. CDR3 in amino acids: CASSLSSGDGYTF. The CDR3 nucleotides read TGTGCCAGCAGTTTATCGAGCGGGGATGGCTACACCTTC.